These 8 T cell receptor beta chains were sequenced from one sample in a study of blood T cell repertoires in COVID-19. Measured with immunoSEQ multiplex PCR; TCRdb has only the in-frame clones, and not every one. Of some 20,000 clones in the sample, 80% to 90% were seen once. The material sequenced was peripheral blood. These receptors were taken from a human donor in a cohort sampled during active COVID-19. The donor label of this sample is uncertain.

The chain joins TRBV11-3 to TRBJ1-2, with 9 bases that match TRBD1. The V gene's germline CDR1 is SGHNT and CDR2 YENEEA. CDR3 size: 15 residues. The trim removed 5 bases at V and 3 bases at J, leaving 7 bases unmatched. Here the CDR3 DNA reads TGTGCCAGCAGCCAATCCCGGACAGGGGACTATGGCTACACCTTC. It codes for CASSQSRTGDYGYTF. Full variable domain (missing parts from reference TRBV11-3 and TRBJ1-2): EAGVVQSPRYKIIEKKQPVAFWCNPISGHNTLYWYLQNLGQGPELLIRYENEEAVDDSQLPKDRFSAERLKGVDSTLKIQPAELGDSAVYLCASSQSRTGDYGYTFGSGTRLTVV.

This chain joins TRBV2 and TRBJ1-3, with D possibly being TRBD1 (6 bases). The CDR3 runs 15 residues. The germline V gene encodes CDR1 SNHLY and CDR2 FYNNEI. Trimming shortened V by 7 bases and J by 1 base, and 14 bases separated the two germline ends. CDR3: CASKVGQQSGNTIYF. In nucleotides, the CDR3 is TGTGCCAGCAAAGTCGGACAGCAATCTGGAAACACCATATATTTT. Full variable domain (outside the CDR3, taken from reference TRBV2 and TRBJ1-3): EPEVTQTPSHQVTQMGQEVILRCVPISNHLYFYWYRQILGQKVEFLVSFYNNEISEKSEIFDDQFSVERPDGSNFTLKIRSTKLEDSAMYFCASKVGQQSGNTIYFGEGSWLTVV.

The chain combines TRBV2 with TRBJ2-7; 9 bases fit TRBD1. The CDR3 has 14 amino acids. The germline V gene has CDR1 SNHLY and CDR2 FYNNEI. V lost 7 bases to trimming and J lost 4 bases; unmatched junction nucleotides: 8. CDR3 DNA sequence: TGTGCCAGCACCATAGACAGGGGGGCTTACGAGCAGTACTTC. As protein: CASTIDRGAYEQYF.

J is TRBJ2-1 and V is TRBV28; D may be TRBD2 (6 bases). The CDR3 covers 18 residues. The germline CDR1 and CDR2 sequences are MDHEN and SYDVKM. With 3 bases removed from V and 0 bases from J, the gap between germline ends came to 18 bases. The CDR3 loop is CASSFQWASVNSYNEQFF. In nucleotides, the CDR3 is TGTGCCAGCAGTTTCCAATGGGCTAGCGTGAACTCCTACAATGAGCAGTTCTTC.

This chain joins TRBV20-1 and TRBJ2-3; 9 bases map to TRBD2. Germline V gene data show CDR1 as DFQATT and CDR2 as SNEGSKA (reference sequence). The CDR3 totals 14 residues. V trimming: 3 bases; J trimming: 2 bases; junction bases outside the gene matches: 3. The CDR3 here is CSASSGGNTDTQYF. CDR3 sequence (DNA): TGCAGTGCTAGTAGCGGGGGAAACACAGATACGCAGTATTTT.

This sequence joins TRBV11-2 and TRBJ2-3, with TRBD1 matching over 7 bases. The ends lost 5 bases at V and 2 bases at J; junction bases unmatched: 7. Per germline, CDR1 SGHAT and CDR2 FQNNGV. This CDR3 comprises 15 residues. The CDR3 is CASSPWTGSTDTQYF. The CDR3 DNA reads as TGTGCCAGCAGCCCGTGGACAGGTTCCACAGATACGCAGTATTTT.

This chain links TRBV27 with TRBJ2-2; no firm D call. The CDR3 is made up of 14 amino acids. V was shortened by 7 bases and J by 0 bases, with 9 bases between the two germline ends. The V gene's germline CDR1 is MNHEY and CDR2 SMNVEV (reference sequence). CDR3 residues: CASIATPNTGELFF. The CDR3 DNA sequence: TGTGCCAGCATCGCCACACCGAACACCGGGGAGCTGTTTTTT.

The rearrangement links TRBV6-5 to TRBJ2-2; D might be TRBD1 (6 bases). This CDR3 is 14 amino acids long. With 6 bases removed from V and 2 bases from J, the gap between germline ends came to 10 bases. Germline CDR1 is MNHEY and CDR2 is SVGAGI. CDR3 region: CASRTGLNTGELFF. CDR3 in DNA: TGTGCCAGCAGGACAGGTCTTAACACCGGGGAGCTGTTTTTT.